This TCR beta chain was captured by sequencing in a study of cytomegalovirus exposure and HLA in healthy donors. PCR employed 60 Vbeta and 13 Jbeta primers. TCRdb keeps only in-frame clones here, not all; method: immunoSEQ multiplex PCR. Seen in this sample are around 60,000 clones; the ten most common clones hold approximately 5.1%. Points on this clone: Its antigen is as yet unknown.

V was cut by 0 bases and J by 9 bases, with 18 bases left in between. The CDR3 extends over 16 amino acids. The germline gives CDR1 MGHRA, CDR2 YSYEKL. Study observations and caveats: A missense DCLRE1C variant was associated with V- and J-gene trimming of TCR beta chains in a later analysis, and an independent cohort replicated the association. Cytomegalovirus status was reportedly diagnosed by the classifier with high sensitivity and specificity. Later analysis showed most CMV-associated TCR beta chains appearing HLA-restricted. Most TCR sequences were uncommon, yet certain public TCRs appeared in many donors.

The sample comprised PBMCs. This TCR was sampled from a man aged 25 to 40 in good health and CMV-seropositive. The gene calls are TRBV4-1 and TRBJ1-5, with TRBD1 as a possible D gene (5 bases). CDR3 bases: TGCGCCAGCAGCCAAGATTCCGGCAGGGCGGTTAGGCCCCAGCATTTT. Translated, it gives CASSQDSGRAVRPQHF.